Below, 3 T cell receptor beta chains from the same sample are listed, as sequenced in a study of cytomegalovirus exposure and HLA in healthy donors. 60 Vbeta and 13 Jbeta primers were used in PCR. Some clones are missing from TCRdb's copy, which holds only in-frame ones; the method was immunoSEQ multiplex PCR. The data show around 150,000 clones, almost 80% seen once. Sequenced: PBMCs. The receptor set was obtained from a woman aged 45-65 years in good health and CMV-seropositive.

This clone was counted a few times. V is TRBV7-2 and J is TRBJ2-5, with 12 bases that match TRBD1. The CDR3 loop spans 16 amino acids. V shed 5 bases and J 5 bases; nucleotides not matched to a gene: 9. Germline CDR1 SGHTA, CDR2 FQGNSA. The CDR3 is CASSVLGQGAGETQYF. CDR3 coding DNA: TGTGCCAGCAGCGTCTTGGGACAGGGGGCGGGGGAGACCCAGTACTTC.

In DNA form, the CDR3 reads TGTGCCTGGGGACAAGCAAGCACAGATACGCAGTATTTT. Translating it yields CAWGQASTDTQYF. This chain links TRBV30 with TRBJ2-3; perhaps TRBD1 as D (5 bases). This CDR3 is 13 amino acids long. The V and J ends lost 5 bases and 0 bases respectively, with 9 bases between them. Per the germline V gene, CDR1 is GTSNPN and CDR2 is SVGIG (reference sequence).

V gene TRBV2 combines with J gene TRBJ1-4; D is perhaps TRBD1 (5 bases). This CDR3 region has 12 residues. Germline CDR1 is SNHLY and CDR2 is FYNNEI. The V gene lost 7 bases and the J gene lost 8 bases, with 11 bases spanning the gap. The CDR3 is CASIQSGEKLFF. The CDR3, as DNA: TGTGCCAGCATTCAATCAGGGGAAAAACTGTTTTTT.